Reported below is one TCR beta chain. As yet, its antigen is unknown. Assay used: immunoSEQ multiplex PCR; TCRdb lists only in-frame clones, some missing. Found here are 29,000 or so clones, roughly three quarters of them singletons; the top ten hold around 50%. The sample is drawn from a study of cytotoxic CD8 clonotypes in ibrutinib-treated CLL. Across the whole study: There were, on average, approximately 260,000 productive templates and tens of thousands of productive rearrangements per sample.

CDR1 is SGHNT, CDR2 YYREEE, per germline (reference sequence). The CDR3 contains 15 residues. The V end was cut by 2 bases, the J end by 10 bases, with 19 bases between. Whole-study findings and limits: Sampling time points were not equivalent between sustained-remission and progressing patients. Public clonotypes showed up rarely, and on treatment they shrank or held steady.

From cryopreserved PBMCs came around 2 micrograms of genomic DNA used for TCR beta libraries. This specimen was PBMCs, taken after 36 months of ibrutinib treatment. The receptor comes from a human donor with chronic lymphocytic leukemia. V and J are TRBV5-4 and TRBJ2-1; a weak D match, TRBD2 (6 bases). The CDR3 sequence: CASSFTGVARDEQFF. Written as DNA, the CDR3 is TGTGCCAGCAGCTTCACGGGGGTCGCTAGGGACGAGCAGTTCTTC.